This TCR beta chain was recorded in a study of CD4 and CD8 cells across lung adenocarcinoma regions. Per germline, CDR1 MNHEY and CDR2 SMNVEV (reference sequence). The CDR3 totals 14 residues. Notes on this clonotype: A junction end diverges from the germline sequence, so it may reflect a read error.

Donors had localized lung adenocarcinoma, a non-small cell lung cancer. Each CDR3 protein is one row after TCRdb ran MiXCR on the PCR reads. The repertoire has 12,000 or so distinct CDR3 sequences, about 50% of them found once; the top ten carry approximately 33%. V is TRBV27 and J is TRBJ2-5, with D possibly TRBD2 on 5 matching bases. The TCR comes from a female donor with lung adenocarcinoma. The CD4 and CD8 labels of this study may be unreliable. The sample comprised CD8+ T cells from the center of a lung tumor. CDR3 nucleotides: TGTGCCAGCAGTTTGGGCGGGTTCCAAGAGACCCAGTACTTT. Its protein is CASSLGGFQETQYF.